This T cell receptor beta chain was identified during a study of cytotoxic CD8 clonotypes in ibrutinib-treated CLL. The overall study: An average of about 250,000 productive templates and 94,082 productive rearrangements was obtained per sample. The study, taken as a whole, reports: At the start, clonality exceeded age-matched healthy donors and followed circulating CD8+ T-cell counts.

The CDR3 spans 15 residues. With V trimmed by 2 bases and J by 7 bases, 8 bases remained unmatched. Germline CDR1 is MNHNY and CDR2 is SVGAGI (reference sequence). As regards this clone: Its antigen is undetermined.

The planned depth of sequencing spanned 1 in 200,000 to 1 in 1 million T cells. TCRdb keeps only in-frame clones here, not all; method: immunoSEQ multiplex PCR. The sample lists about 150,000 clones, approximately 80% seen once, with roughly 13% in the top ten. The genes are TRBV6-6 and TRBJ1-5; TRBD1 matches 7 bases. The sequence derives from a human donor with chronic lymphocytic leukemia. Sequencing was performed on PBMCs, taken after 12 months of ibrutinib treatment. DNA for the CDR3: TGTGCCAGCAGTTACCATGACAGGGCCGACCAGCCCCAGCATTTT. Translating gives CASSYHDRADQPQHF.